This TCR beta chain was captured by sequencing in a study of blood T cell repertoires in COVID-19. Exposed participants came across a COVID-19 case within 2 weeks before study entry. Only in-frame clones appear in the TCRdb table, and some are missing; sequencing was by immunoSEQ multiplex PCR. The sample includes some 320,000 clones, 90% to 95% of them seen just once. The sample taken for sequencing was PBMCs or T cells enriched from blood (not recorded which). The receptor's source is a woman aged 25 to 39 who had been exposed to COVID-19.

The CDR3 spells CASSAGQGAYEQYF. The CDR3 DNA reads TGTGCCAGCAGCGCGGGACAGGGTGCGTACGAGCAGTACTTC. The rearrangement links TRBV6-5 to TRBJ2-7; 9 nucleotides align to TRBD1. The germline CDR1 and CDR2 sequences are MNHEY and SVGAGI. After removal of 6 bases from V and 4 bases from J, the junction contained 7 bases not matched to a gene. This CDR3 contains 14 residues.